One and the same sample provided the 32 T cell receptor beta chains below, sequenced in a study of blood T cells in healthy people across ages. A second PCR of 7 to 11 cycles used a sample-barcoded 5' primer and a J-beta primer mix. TCRdb ran MiXCR on the 5' RACE reads and lists one entry per CDR3 protein. The table lists roughly 800,000 distinct CDR3 sequences, roughly 24% of them singletons. The same sample was also studied in work on T cells of mothers and their children.

The material sequenced was blood. These receptors came from a boy aged 5-17 years in good health.

The chain is built from TRBV29-1 and TRBJ2-5, with D perhaps TRBD1 or TRBD2 (5 bases each). CDR1 SQVTM and CDR2 ANQGSEA come from the germline V gene. This CDR3 region has 13 residues. Trimming removed 4 bases at V and 3 bases at J, with 12 bases between. CDR3 DNA: TGCAGCGTTGTACCGGGGCTTAAAGAGACCCAGTACTTC. Protein product: CSVVPGLKETQYF. The full variable domain, its missing parts supplied by reference TRBV29-1 and TRBJ2-5, is SAVISQKPSRDICQRGTSLTIQCQVDSQVTMMFWYRQQPGQSLTLIATANQGSEATYESGFVIDKFPISRPNLTFSTLTVSNMSPEDSSIYLCSVVPGLKETQYFGPGTRLLVL.

The CDR3 loop reads CASTRERGGFREQFF. CDR3 in DNA: TGTGCCAGCACCCGGGAAAGGGGGGGGTTTCGTGAGCAGTTCTTC. This chain uses TRBV2 with TRBJ2-1, with D tentatively TRBD2 (7 bases). The CDR3 is made up of 15 amino acids. The V end lost 7 bases, the J end lost 9 bases, and 22 bases lay between the germline ends. Germline V gene data show CDR1 as SNHLY and CDR2 as FYNNEI.

The chain has TRBV20-1 and TRBJ2-4; D possibly matches TRBD1 or TRBD2 (7 bases each). Trimming removed 3 bases from V and 9 bases from J, with 21 bases in between. The V gene's germline CDR1 is DFQATT and CDR2 SNEGSKA (reference sequence). This CDR3 is 15 amino acids long. The CDR3 protein is CSASTMQGGRGIQYF. As DNA, the CDR3 is TGCAGTGCTAGTACTATGCAGGGGGGGAGAGGCATTCAGTACTTC.

This chain uses TRBV12-3 or TRBV12-4 with TRBJ2-1, with D possibly TRBD1 on 6 matching bases. The CDR3 extends over 16 amino acids. Trimming took 7 bases from V and 5 from J, leaving 21 bases between them. CDR3 nucleotides: TGTGCCAGCAAACGACAGGAAACTCTCTATCACAATGAGCAGTTCTTC. This codes for CASKRQETLYHNEQFF.

The chain carries TRBV21-1 and TRBJ2-7; the table's D gene call, TRBD2, was not cross checked with the DNA. TRBV21-1 is termed a pseudogene. The CDR3 length is 14 residues. This CDR3 is CASSKASSSDEQYF. The CDR3 bases are TGTGCCAGCAGCAAGGCTTCCTCTAGCGACGAGCAGTACTTC.

This chain links TRBV6-2 or TRBV6-3 with TRBJ2-1, with D unresolved. The V end was cut by 7 bases, the J end by 0 bases, with 16 bases between. CDR3 size: 16 residues. Germline assignment: CDR1 MNHEY and CDR2 SVGEGT. The CDR3 region is CASKGVRFSSYNEQFF. The CDR3 nucleotides read TGTGCCAGCAAGGGTGTCCGGTTCAGCTCCTACAATGAGCAGTTCTTC.

V usage is TRBV9 and J usage is TRBJ2-1; D might be TRBD1 (6 bases). Matching the DNA end better, TRBJ2-5 makes the J call doubtful. Germline V CDR1 and CDR2: SGDLS, YYNGEE. This CDR3 has 15 residues. The CDR3 DNA reads TGTGCCAGCAGCTGGAGACAGGACACCCAAGAGACCCAGTACTTC. Its protein is CASSWRQDTQETQYF.

This rearrangement joins TRBV25-1 to TRBJ2-4, with 13 positions matching TRBD2. The germline CDR1 and CDR2 sequences are MGHDK and SYGVNS. The CDR3 has 17 amino acids. The trim removed 5 bases at V and 0 bases at J, leaving 4 bases unmatched. CDR3 coding DNA: TGTGCCAGCAGTACTAGCGGGGGGGGCATAGCCAAAAACATTCAGTACTTC. Translation: CASSTSGGGIAKNIQYF.

The chain couples TRBV2 to TRBJ2-3, with 9 bases matching TRBD1. The V segment lost 6 bases and the J segment 8 bases; nucleotides outside the gene matches: 6. CDR3 length equals 13 residues. Germline lookup yields CDR1 SNHLY and CDR2 FYNNEI. The CDR3: CASSGQGIGTQYF. The CDR3 region has the DNA TGTGCCAGCAGCGGACAGGGGATTGGTACGCAGTATTTT.

This clonotype was found a few times. The chain couples TRBV7-2 to TRBJ2-7; 9 nucleotides match TRBD1. Germline V gives CDR1 SGHTA, CDR2 FQGNSA. The CDR3 contains 14 residues. After removal of 5 bases from V and 3 bases from J, the junction contained 5 bases not matched to a gene. Here the CDR3 reads CASSTTGGGYEQYF. As DNA, the CDR3 is TGTGCCAGCAGCACCACAGGGGGCGGCTACGAGCAGTACTTC.

Regarding this clonotype: The junction differs from germline at one of its ends, possibly a read error. The CDR3 loop is CASAPKETQYF. CDR3 DNA: TGTGCCAGCGCACCGAAAGAGACCCAGTACTTC. The V and J genes are TRBV18 and TRBJ2-5, with D unclear. There are 11 residues in the CDR3. From germline, CDR1 is KGHSH and CDR2 LQKENI.

The sample holds a few counts of this clonotype. The chain links TRBV20-1 to TRBJ2-3; D possibly corresponds to TRBD2 (6 bases). Trimming left V 5 bases short and J 5 bases short, with 20 bases between. The CDR3 is 15 residues long. Germline assignment: CDR1 DFQATT and CDR2 SNEGSKA (reference sequence). The CDR3 coding sequence is TGCAGTGCTCCCCGCGGGGCGGGGCCCGGAGATACGCAGTATTTT. Its translation is CSAPRGAGPGDTQYF.

This clonotype has only a few counts. In nucleotides, the CDR3 is TGCAGCGTTGCCCGGGGCCTTAACTCCTACGAGCAGTACTTC. It yields the protein CSVARGLNSYEQYF. V gene TRBV29-1 combines with J gene TRBJ2-7; either TRBD1 or TRBD2 may supply D (5 bases each). V was pared by 4 bases and J by 0 bases, with 13 bases between. CDR3 length: 14 amino acids. Germline CDR1 reads SQVTM; CDR2 reads ANQGSEA.

The J gene is TRBJ2-4, the V gene TRBV18; TRBD1 matches 9 bases. CDR1 and CDR2 (germline): KGHSH, LQKENI. The J segment lost 7 bases and the V segment lost 3 bases, leaving 4 bases of the junction unmatched. The CDR3 is 14 amino acids. The CDR3 DNA sequence: TGTGCCAGCTCACCTTCAGGACAGGGGAACATTCAGTACTTC. This gives the protein CASSPSGQGNIQYF.

V usage is TRBV20-1 and J usage is TRBJ2-3, with D perhaps being TRBD1 or TRBD2 (5 bases each). Deletions cut 0 bases from V and 5 bases from J, with 12 bases between. This CDR3 region has 14 residues. Germline CDR1 DFQATT, CDR2 SNEGSKA (reference sequence). CDR3 nucleotide sequence: TGCAGTGCTAGAGATTACACAGGAGGAGATACGCAGTATTTT. This codes for CSARDYTGGDTQYF.

The table lists this clonotype with a few counts. The chain has TRBV4-1 and TRBJ1-1; D ambiguous. From germline, CDR1 is MGHRA and CDR2 YSYEKL. The CDR3 is 14 residues long. V was cut by 4 bases and J by 7 bases, with 16 bases left in between. CDR3 sequence reads: CASSPSGPVNEAFF. The CDR3 bases are TGCGCCAGCAGCCCATCCGGGCCCGTGAATGAAGCTTTCTTT.

This clonotype was seen many times. The J gene is TRBJ2-5, the V gene TRBV2; weak D call: TRBD1 (6 bases). With 1 base removed from V and 4 bases from J, the gap between germline ends came to 10 bases. This CDR3 is 14 amino acids long. The germline V gene encodes CDR1 SNHLY and CDR2 FYNNEI. The CDR3 sequence is CASSEGRGGETQYF. The CDR3 DNA follows: TGTGCCAGCAGTGAAGGTAGAGGGGGAGAGACCCAGTACTTC.

This clonotype was counted at least ten times. The DNA for the CDR3 is TGTGCCAGCAGCGGACTTAGGGATACGCAGTATTTT. This encodes CASSGLRDTQYF. The chain couples TRBV25-1 to TRBJ2-3; TRBD2 might be the D (5 bases). Between the trimmed V and J ends, which lost 6 bases and 6 bases, there was a span of 10 bases. The CDR3 runs to 12 residues. Looked up from germline, CDR1 is MGHDK and CDR2 is SYGVNS.

This clonotype was seen only a few times. The chain has TRBV3-1 and TRBJ1-1; 7 bases align to TRBD1. Germline V gene lookup returns CDR1 LGHDT and CDR2 YNNKEL (reference sequence). This CDR3 has 15 amino acids. Trimming cost V 1 base and J 4 bases; bases outside gene matches: 6. As DNA, the CDR3 is TGTGCCAGCAGCCAAGTATCGGGGACAGTCACTGAAGCTTTCTTT. Amino acid sequence: CASSQVSGTVTEAFF.

This clonotype was recorded a few times. The rearrangement links TRBV29-1 to TRBJ2-7, with TRBD2 matching 7 bases. J was trimmed by 0 bases and V by 1 base; bases with no gene match: 3. CDR3 length: 14 residues. CDR1 is SQVTM, CDR2 ANQGSEA, per germline. CDR3 loop: CSVEAGLHSYEQYF. The CDR3 DNA sequence: TGCAGCGTTGAAGCGGGACTACACTCCTACGAGCAGTACTTC.

This clonotype was seen only a few times. This chain connects TRBV28 to TRBJ1-3, with 9 bases that match TRBD1. CDR3 length equals 14 residues. Germline lookup yields CDR1 MDHEN and CDR2 SYDVKM. V lost 7 bases to trimming and J lost 8 bases; unmatched junction nucleotides: 9. The CDR3 sequence: CASKDRDRADTIYF. The DNA of the CDR3 is TGTGCCAGCAAAGACCGGGACAGGGCGGACACCATATATTTT.

This clonotype was seen more than once but under ten times. V gene TRBV28 combines with J gene TRBJ2-5, with a possible D match to TRBD1 (7 bases). The CDR3 has 16 amino acids. From germline, CDR1 is MDHEN and CDR2 SYDVKM. V dropped 7 bases and J dropped 5 bases, with 23 bases sitting between them. This CDR3 reads CASTTWGRGAPETQYF. DNA of the CDR3: TGTGCCAGCACCACATGGGGCAGGGGGGCCCCGGAGACCCAGTACTTC.

The rearrangement links TRBV12-5 to TRBJ2-1; 7 bases are shared with TRBD2. Germline loops: CDR1 LGHNT, CDR2 FRNRAP. CDR3 length equals 17 residues. Trimming at V came to 2 bases and at J to 7 bases, leaving 14 bases not matched to a gene. DNA for the CDR3: TGTGCTAGTGGTTTGCCGCTGGAGGGACTAAGACTGAATGAGCAGTTCTTC. It is translated as CASGLPLEGLRLNEQFF. The full variable domain, completed using reference TRBV12-5 and TRBJ2-1, is DARVTQTPRHKVTEMGQEVTMRCQPILGHNTVFWYRQTMMQGLELLAYFRNRAPLDDSGMPKDRFSAEMPDATLATLKIQPSEPRDSAVYFCASGLPLEGLRLNEQFFGPGTRLTVL.

CDR3 loop: CASSLDPDGASTDTQYF. DNA for the CDR3: TGTGCCAGCAGCTTAGACCCAGACGGTGCTAGCACAGATACGCAGTATTTT. This sequence joins TRBV11-2 and TRBJ2-3; D remains ambiguous. CDR1 is SGHAT and CDR2 is FQNNGV in the germline V gene. The V end was cut by 0 bases, the J end by 0 bases, with 13 bases between. The CDR3 extends over 17 amino acids.

A single count supports this clonotype. This chain links TRBV5-5 with TRBJ1-5; no firm D call. CDR3 length equals 14 residues. Germline loops: CDR1 SGHKS, CDR2 YYEKEE (reference sequence). V was clipped by 0 bases and J by 1 base, with 5 bases between them. CDR3 coding DNA: TGTGCCAGCAGCTTGGAAAAGAGCAATCAGCCCCAGCATTTT. Translated: CASSLEKSNQPQHF.

Concerning this clonotype: With a much larger clone just one base away, this may be a read error. The V call is TRBV5-4, the J call TRBJ2-6; TRBD1 might be the D (6 bases). Looked up from germline, CDR1 is SGHNT and CDR2 is YYREEE (reference sequence). The CDR3 covers 15 residues. Trimming cost V 0 bases and J 3 bases, with 7 bases left between them. The chain's CDR3 is CASSLGGRGANVLTF. In DNA form, the CDR3 reads TGTGCCAGCAGCTTGGGGGGGCGTGGGGCCAACGTCCTGACTTTC.

The chain uses TRBV12-3 or TRBV12-4 and TRBJ2-1; maybe TRBD2 (6 bases). Trimming shortened V by 6 bases and J by 7 bases, and 22 bases separated the two germline ends. The CDR3 is 16 residues long. The chain's CDR3 is CASRPTGAFRGNEQFF. As DNA, the CDR3 is TGTGCCAGCAGGCCTACCGGAGCATTTCGGGGGAATGAGCAGTTCTTC.

This clonotype was observed a handful of times. This sequence joins TRBV3-1 and TRBJ2-5, with TRBD2 as a possible D gene (7 bases). Trimming removed 4 bases at V and 5 bases at J, with 20 bases between. The CDR3 is made up of 16 amino acids. Germline-derived CDR1 and CDR2 are LGHDT and YNNKEL (reference sequence). The CDR3 DNA sequence: TGTGCCAGCAGCCCCAGAGGCGGGGGCTGGTCGGAGACCCAGTACTTC. Its translation: CASSPRGGGWSETQYF.

The CDR3 region has the DNA TGCGCCAGCAGCCCGGCGGTAATGGGGGGTAAAAACATTCAGTACTTC. Translated, it gives CASSPAVMGGKNIQYF. The V and J genes are TRBV5-1 and TRBJ2-4; D may be TRBD2 (6 bases). Per the germline V gene, CDR1 is SGHRS and CDR2 is YFSETQ. V was cut by 4 bases and J by 4 bases, with 18 bases left in between. CDR3 length equals 16 residues.

In this sample, this clonotype turned up a few times. V usage is TRBV29-1 and J usage is TRBJ2-1, with D perhaps matching TRBD2 (6 bases). From germline, CDR1 is SQVTM and CDR2 ANQGSEA. V was trimmed by 7 bases and J by 4 bases, leaving 17 bases between them. The CDR3 is 14 amino acids. The CDR3 loop reads CSGAWSSEYNEQFF. The CDR3 nucleotides are TGCAGCGGCGCATGGTCTAGCGAGTACAATGAGCAGTTCTTC.

The chain links TRBV4-2 to TRBJ1-3, with D unclear. The V end lost 1 base, the J end lost 2 bases, and 6 bases lay between the germline ends. Per germline, CDR1 LGHNA and CDR2 YNFKEQ. This CDR3 has 14 residues. The CDR3 region is CASSQVGTGNTIYF. The DNA for the CDR3 is TGTGCCAGCAGCCAAGTGGGGACTGGAAACACCATATATTTT.

This clonotype was counted between two and nine times. The chain has TRBV5-5 and TRBJ1-2, with 8 bases aligning to TRBD1. The germline CDR1 and CDR2 sequences are SGHKS and YYEKEE (reference sequence). V lost 4 bases to trimming and J lost 6 bases; unmatched junction nucleotides: 5. The CDR3 is 13 amino acids. CDR3 region: CASSEQTGDGYTF. The CDR3 DNA is TGTGCCAGCAGCGAGCAGACAGGGGATGGCTACACCTTC.